The 16 T cell receptor beta chains below were found in one sample sequenced in a study of patients and donors after allogeneic stem cell transplantation. TCRdb fed the RT-PCR reads into MiXCR, producing one record per CDR3 protein. The table shows 800,000 to 1,000,000 distinct CDR3 sequences, with about a sixth occurring only once. Sequencing was performed on blood, either unsorted or a sorted T cell fraction (not recorded which). The receptors shown here come from a human donor who was either an allogeneic HSCT recipient or a stem cell or donor lymphocyte infusion donor (not recorded which). It is not recorded whose cells these are; they may come from a transplant donor.

This chain connects TRBV25-1 to TRBJ1-6, with D hard to call. CDR3 length: 13 amino acids. Trimming cost V 4 bases and J 9 bases, with 10 bases left between them. Germline values: CDR1 MGHDK, CDR2 SYGVNS. CDR3 DNA sequence: TGTGCCAGCAGTGGCTACAGTTCTTCACCCCTCCACTTT. This gives the protein CASSGYSSSPLHF.

This chain joins TRBV7-2 and TRBJ2-5, with 11 nucleotides matching TRBD2. The length of the CDR3 is 16 residues. CDR1 is SGHTA and CDR2 is FQGNSA in the germline V gene. The V and J ends lost 5 bases and 4 bases, in that order; junction bases with no gene match: 9. CDR3 loop: CASSPLSGGASETQYF. CDR3 DNA sequence: TGTGCCAGCAGCCCCCTTAGCGGGGGGGCATCAGAGACCCAGTACTTC.

This clonotype was seen a few times. The chain uses TRBV13 and TRBJ2-7; perhaps TRBD2 as D (6 bases). The CDR3 length is 14 residues. V lost 5 bases and J 5 bases, leaving 16 bases between the germline ends. CDR1 and CDR2 from the germline V gene are PRHDT and FYEKMQ (reference sequence). CDR3 in DNA: TGTGCCAGCAGCCCCCGGGACTTGTCCCACGAGCAGTACTTC. It is translated as CASSPRDLSHEQYF. Together with reference TRBV13 and TRBJ2-7, the CDR3 gives the full variable domain: AAGVIQSPRHLIKEKRETATLKCYPIPRHDTVYWYQQGPGQDPQFLISFYEKMQSDKGSIPDRFSAQQFSDYHSELNMSSLELGDSALYFCASSPRDLSHEQYFGPGTRLTVT.

The V gene is TRBV19, the J gene TRBJ1-5; 8 nucleotides line up with TRBD1. This CDR3 comprises 15 residues. Trimming at V came to 4 bases and at J to 4 bases, leaving 6 bases not matched to a gene. Looked up from germline, CDR1 is LNHDA and CDR2 is SQIVND (reference sequence). In DNA form, the CDR3 reads TGTGCCAGTAGTACAGGGGGCGGACTTAATCAGCCCCAGCATTTT. Its translation: CASSTGGGLNQPQHF.

The table lists this clonotype with a few counts. The chain couples TRBV2 to TRBJ2-7, with TRBD1 identical over 9 bases. This CDR3 contains 15 residues. The trim removed 7 bases at V and 3 bases at J, leaving 10 bases unmatched. In germline, CDR1 is SNHLY, CDR2 FYNNEI. The CDR3 DNA is TGTGCCAGCACCGAACCCCCGGGACAGGGCTACGAGCAGTACTTC. Amino acid sequence: CASTEPPGQGYEQYF.

This clonotype appeared a few times. The chain couples TRBV9 to TRBJ2-1, with 13 bases lining up with TRBD2. The germline CDR1 and CDR2 sequences are SGDLS and YYNGEE. V dropped 4 bases and J dropped 7; count of bases not matched to a gene: 5. This CDR3 contains 15 residues. This CDR3 is CASSHGLAGVNEQFF. As DNA, the CDR3 is TGTGCCAGCAGCCATGGACTAGCGGGAGTTAATGAGCAGTTCTTC. Full variable domain (rest looked up from reference TRBV9 and TRBJ2-1): DSGVTQTPKHLITATGQRVTLRCSPRSGDLSVYWYQQSLDQGLQFLIQYYNGEERAKGNILERFSAQQFPDLHSELNLSSLELGDSALYFCASSHGLAGVNEQFFGPGTRLTVL.

A few counts support this clonotype. The chain combines TRBV5-1 with TRBJ2-1; 8 nucleotides align to TRBD2. The length of the CDR3 is 16 residues. V was pared by 5 bases and J by 5 bases, with 12 bases of the junction left unmatched. Germline V gene data show CDR1 as SGHRS and CDR2 as YFSETQ. The CDR3 DNA follows: TGCGCCAGCAGAAGGGGAGCGGGAGATACACACAATGAGCAGTTCTTC. The encoded protein is CASRRGAGDTHNEQFF.

This clonotype was seen only a few times. The chain combines TRBV28 with TRBJ2-3; D possibly corresponds to TRBD2 (6 bases). This CDR3 has 17 amino acids. CDR1 and CDR2 (germline): MDHEN, SYDVKM. V was cut by 5 bases and J by 4 bases, with 22 bases left in between. The CDR3 here is CASSPGGAGPKSDTQYF. DNA of the CDR3: TGTGCCAGCAGTCCCGGCGGGGCGGGACCTAAATCAGATACGCAGTATTTT.

The J gene is TRBJ1-1, the V gene TRBV12-3 or TRBV12-4; no reliable D call. V was clipped by 2 bases and J by 2 bases, with 9 bases between them. The CDR3 spans 14 residues. CDR3 coding DNA: TGTGCCAGCAGTTTAAGTCAGACCAACACTGAAGCTTTCTTT. Protein product: CASSLSQTNTEAFF.

To note about this clonotype: One end of the junction is discordant with germline, which a read error may explain. The DNA of the CDR3 is TGTGCCATCAGTATTAGCGGGAGGGCCTCCAACAATGAGCAGTTCTTC. Translated, it gives CAISISGRASNNEQFF. The chain employs TRBV10-3 and TRBJ2-1; 11 nucleotides line up with TRBD2. The germline gives CDR1 ENHRY, CDR2 SYGVKD. The CDR3 is 16 residues long.

This clonotype was observed a few times. The V and J genes are TRBV12-3 or TRBV12-4 and TRBJ2-5, with D perhaps TRBD2 (6 bases). The V gene lost 1 base and the J gene lost 5 bases, with 17 bases spanning the gap. The CDR3 has 16 amino acids. The CDR3 nucleotides read TGTGCCAGCAGTTTAGGGTCGGGAGCGGGTGTGGAGACCCAGTACTTC. Its translation: CASSLGSGAGVETQYF.

This clonotype was recorded a few times. The chain couples TRBV12-3 or TRBV12-4 to TRBJ1-3; D is uncertain. This CDR3 comprises 14 residues. V lost 3 bases and J lost 3, with 9 bases in between. CDR3: CASSFWGYGNTIYF. DNA for the CDR3: TGTGCCAGCAGTTTTTGGGGATATGGAAACACCATATATTTT.

The V and J genes are TRBV10-3 and TRBJ2-5, with 9 bases aligning to TRBD1. CDR1 is ENHRY and CDR2 is SYGVKD in the germline V gene. The J segment lost 5 bases and the V segment lost 2 bases, leaving 9 bases of the junction unmatched. The CDR3 runs to 16 residues. The CDR3 DNA is TGTGCCATCAGTGAGAGTCCGACAGGGGGTCGGGAGACCCAGTACTTC. It codes for CAISESPTGGRETQYF.

This clonotype was counted between two and nine times. The V and J genes are TRBV9 and TRBJ2-2, with 11 bases that match TRBD2. CDR3 size: 14 residues. The germline V gene encodes CDR1 SGDLS and CDR2 YYNGEE. With 3 bases clipped from V and 6 bases from J, the junction kept 1 base outside the gene matches. CDR3 DNA sequence: TGTGCCAGCAGCGCGGGACTAGCGGCCGGGGAGCTGTTTTTT. Translating it yields CASSAGLAAGELFF.

This clonotype was counted only a few times. The V gene is TRBV20-1, the J gene TRBJ2-3, with TRBD2 matching over 9 bases. This CDR3 region has 13 residues. CDR1 is DFQATT and CDR2 is SNEGSKA in the germline V gene (reference sequence). Germline trimming cut 1 base from V and 7 bases from J; bases unmatched to any gene: 3. CDR3 in amino acids: CSARGLAANTQYF. In nucleotides, the CDR3 is TGCAGTGCTAGAGGACTAGCGGCAAATACGCAGTATTTT.

This rearrangement joins TRBV7-2 to TRBJ2-3; maybe TRBD2 (6 bases). Trimming left V 9 bases short and J 2 bases short, with 12 bases between. Germline V lookup: CDR1 SGHTA, CDR2 FQGNSA. This CDR3 has 13 residues. CDR3 sequence reads: CARGGVSTDTQYF. As DNA, the CDR3 is TGTGCCAGGGGGGGAGTCTCCACAGATACGCAGTATTTT.